This T cell receptor beta chain comes out of a study of blood T cell repertoires in COVID-19. The data were produced by immunoSEQ multiplex PCR, yet TCRdb's version contains in-frame clones alone and is incomplete. The table includes some 250,000 clones, approximately 85% detected once. V lost 0 bases, J lost 3 bases, and 2 bases stayed unmatched. In germline, CDR1 is SGHRS, CDR2 YFSETQ. CDR3 length: 15 residues. V usage is TRBV5-1 and J usage is TRBJ1-2, with 10 bases fitting TRBD1. Source material: PBMCs or T cells enriched from blood (not recorded which). The source of this sequence is a woman aged 50 to 60 who had recovered from COVID-19. The CDR3 bases are TGCGCCAGCAGCTTGGGGACAGGGGGATACTATGGCTACACCTTC. Translated, it gives CASSLGTGGYYGYTF.